The 10 T cell receptor beta chains listed next were all sequenced from one sample in a study of immune heterogeneity within non-small cell lung tumors. The starting template was genomic DNA from bulk tumor, 450 to 650 ng per sample. Multiple widely separated biopsies were taken from each primary tumor at surgery. Enrolled individuals presented with untreated, newly diagnosed non-small cell lung cancer and received curative surgery. CDR3 of TCR beta was amplified by multiplex PCR that used 32 V and 13 J primers. In TCRdb, the multiplex PCR reads were re-called with MiXCR into one record per CDR3 protein. The data show some 2,500 distinct CDR3 sequences, roughly 25% seen once. What was sequenced was lung tumor tissue. The receptors derive from a man aged 40-50 years with non-small cell lung cancer.

By share, this clonotype counts as medium-sized (0.01 to 0.1%). The CDR3 sequence is CASSFPGELFF. CDR3 nucleotides: TGTGCCAGCAGTTTTCCCGGGGAGCTGTTTTTT. The chain has TRBV28 and TRBJ2-2; D call uncertain. This CDR3 is 11 amino acids long. The V end was cut by 3 bases, the J end by 6 bases, with 2 bases between. Germline assignment: CDR1 MDHEN and CDR2 SYDVKM. Using reference TRBV28 and TRBJ2-2 for the parts outside the CDR3, the full variable domain is DVKVTQSSRYLVKRTGEKVFLECVQDMDHENMFWYRQDPGLGLRLIYFSYDVKMKEKGDIPEGYSVSREKKERFSLILESASTNQTSMYLCASSFPGELFFGEGSRLTVL.

By share, this clonotype ranks as medium-sized. V is TRBV7-9 and J is TRBJ2-3; D uncertain. Germline CDR1 and CDR2: SEHNR and FQNEAQ (reference sequence). This CDR3 has 13 amino acids. V was clipped by 0 bases and J by 4 bases, with 5 bases between them. CDR3 DNA sequence: TGTGCCAGCAGCTTAGCCGGGCCAGATACGCAGTATTTT. It yields the protein CASSLAGPDTQYF.

This clonotype ranks as medium-sized. This chain uses TRBV9 with TRBJ1-2, with D tentatively TRBD1 (5 bases). V gave up 4 bases and J gave up 5 bases, with 12 bases separating them. This CDR3 spans 13 amino acids. From germline, CDR1 is SGDLS and CDR2 YYNGEE. In DNA form, the CDR3 reads TGTGCCAGCAGCCCCCCAGGGAGATATGGCTACACCTTC. It yields the protein CASSPPGRYGYTF. Based on the CDR3 plus reference TRBV9 and TRBJ1-2, the full variable domain is DSGVTQTPKHLITATGQRVTLRCSPRSGDLSVYWYQQSLDQGLQFLIQYYNGEERAKGNILERFSAQQFPDLHSELNLSSLELGDSALYFCASSPPGRYGYTFGSGTRLTVV.

About this clonotype itself: This CDR3 is missing its conserved last phenylalanine or tryptophan, likely due to a read error. It is unclear where the CDR3 begins or ends on the DNA, so no DNA is shown, and the CDR3 is as TCRdb lists it. The V gene is TRBV9, the J gene TRBJ2-3; the listed D gene, TRBD2, was not tested against the DNA. Germline V lookup: CDR1 SGDLS, CDR2 YYNGEE. The CDR3 is 15 residues long, ends included. The CDR3 loop is CASSVEGSYEQYFGP.

The chain uses TRBV14 and TRBJ2-3; TRBD2 matches 12 bases. CDR1 is SGHDN, CDR2 FVKESK, per germline. This CDR3 has 16 amino acids. Trimming took 2 bases from V and 3 from J; bases not matched to a gene: 3. In DNA, the CDR3 is TGTGCCAGCAGCCAACGTCTAGCGGGGGGGACAGATACGCAGTATTTT. Protein sequence: CASSQRLAGGTDTQYF.

Sample share makes this clonotype medium-sized. This chain joins TRBV15 and TRBJ2-3, with 7 bases lining up with TRBD2. This CDR3 is built from 18 residues. The germline V gene has CDR1 LNHNV and CDR2 YYDKDF (reference sequence). Germline trimming cut 0 bases from V and 1 base from J; bases unmatched to any gene: 10. Here the CDR3 reads CATSREAGVGGRTDTQYF. Here the CDR3 DNA reads TGTGCCACCAGCAGAGAGGCGGGAGTGGGGGGACGCACAGATACGCAGTATTTT.

Relative to its sample, this clonotype is medium-sized. The J gene is TRBJ2-7, the V gene TRBV20-1, with D perhaps TRBD1 (6 bases). The CDR3 runs 16 residues. Germline V gene data show CDR1 as DFQATT and CDR2 as SNEGSKA (reference sequence). V was shortened by 2 bases and J by 3 bases, with 20 bases between the two germline ends. The CDR3 DNA reads TGCAGTGCTAGACTACAGGGATTCGGTTCCGTCTACGAGCAGTACTTC. Protein sequence: CSARLQGFGSVYEQYF.

In this sample, this clonotype turned up once. One junction end does not reproduce the germline sequence, and a read error may be involved. J is TRBJ2-3 and V is TRBV3-1, with 7 bases that match TRBD2. CDR1 LGHDT and CDR2 YNNKEL come from the germline V gene (reference sequence). The CDR3 loop spans 14 amino acids. CDR3 sequence: CSSSRDYPADTQYF. In DNA, the CDR3 is TGTTCCAGCAGCCGGGACTATCCCGCAGATACGCAGTATTTT.

The chain recombines TRBV15 with TRBJ1-1, with a weak D call TRBD1 (5 bases). Between the trimmed V and J ends, which lost 2 bases and 6 bases, there was a span of 7 bases. The germline V gene encodes CDR1 LNHNV and CDR2 YYDKDF (reference sequence). The CDR3 has 12 amino acids. The CDR3 nucleotides are TGTGCCACCAGCAGAAGGGGAGCTGAAGCTTTCTTT. Its translation: CATSRRGAEAFF.

This chain connects TRBV27 to TRBJ1-4; no reliable D call. CDR1 and CDR2 from the germline V gene are MNHEY and SMNVEV (reference sequence). V lost 6 bases and J lost 11, with 13 bases in between. CDR3 length equals 12 residues. CDR3 DNA sequence: TGTGCCAGCAGGGAGTTGATGGGGAAACTGTTTTTT. Translation: CASRELMGKLFF.